The 19 T cell receptor beta chains below all came from one sample that was sequenced in a study of cytomegalovirus exposure and HLA in healthy donors. Both 60 Vbeta primers and 13 Jbeta primers went into the PCR. This table comes from immunoSEQ multiplex PCR, and its TCRdb copy is limited to in-frame clones, with some not included. Here the sample table reports more than 140,000 clones. Sequenced: PBMCs. Every receptor here comes from a woman between 18 and 29 years old in good health and CMV-seronegative.

The rearrangement uses TRBV27 and TRBJ1-1; a weak D match, TRBD1 (5 bases). V was trimmed by 4 bases and J by 3 bases, leaving 18 bases between them. This CDR3 is built from 16 residues. Germline V gives CDR1 MNHEY, CDR2 SMNVEV (reference sequence). The CDR3 loop reads CASSSLAGVLDTEAFF. CDR3 sequence (DNA): TGTGCCAGCAGTTCTTTGGCGGGGGTTTTGGACACTGAAGCTTTCTTT.

The chain joins TRBV4-3 to TRBJ2-1, with D possibly matching TRBD2 (6 bases). The CDR3 has 15 residues. Germline CDR1 is LGHNA and CDR2 is YSLEER. Trimming shortened V by 1 base and J by 7 bases, and 14 bases separated the two germline ends. The CDR3 region has the DNA TGCGCCAGCAGCCAAGGACGAGTCAGCGGGAATGAGCAGTTCTTC. It translates to CASSQGRVSGNEQFF.

The chain carries TRBV7-2 and TRBJ2-2, with 7 bases lining up with TRBD2. This CDR3 has 14 residues. Trimming removed 10 bases from V and 3 bases from J; junction bases left unmatched: 8. Germline values: CDR1 SGHTA, CDR2 FQGNSA. The CDR3 is CATNWGGDTGELFF. CDR3 bases: TGTGCCACGAATTGGGGGGGGGACACCGGGGAGCTGTTTTTT.

V and J are TRBV13 and TRBJ2-5; TRBD1 matches 10 bases. V lost 3 bases, J lost 11 bases, and 9 bases stayed unmatched. This CDR3 comprises 14 residues. From germline, CDR1 is PRHDT and CDR2 FYEKMQ (reference sequence). CDR3 coding DNA: TGTGCCAGCAGCTTCAGACAATCGGACAGGGGGCAGTACTTC. It yields the protein CASSFRQSDRGQYF. The full variable domain, with the rest looked up from reference TRBV13 and TRBJ2-5, is AAGVIQSPRHLIKEKRETATLKCYPIPRHDTVYWYQQGPGQDPQFLISFYEKMQSDKGSIPDRFSAQQFSDYHSELNMSSLELGDSALYFCASSFRQSDRGQYFGPGTRLLVL.

V and J are TRBV14 and TRBJ2-3; 9 bases agree with TRBD2. J was trimmed by 5 bases and V by 1 base; bases with no gene match: 4. The CDR3 consists of 15 residues. Germline V gene data show CDR1 as SGHDN and CDR2 as FVKESK. In DNA, the CDR3 is TGTGCCAGCAGCCAAGCTGCGGGAGGGATAGATACGCAGTATTTT. Encoded protein: CASSQAAGGIDTQYF.

This chain links TRBV5-1 with TRBJ2-3, with D possibly matching TRBD2 (5 bases). Trimming took off 4 bases at V and 1 base at J, with 13 bases between the two ends. CDR1 and CDR2 (germline): SGHRS, YFSETQ. The CDR3 is made up of 15 amino acids. The CDR3 loop is CASSLEYGGTDTQYF. The CDR3 DNA follows: TGCGCCAGCAGCCTCGAGTACGGGGGCACAGATACGCAGTATTTT.

This chain joins TRBV7-9 and TRBJ1-1; TRBD1 aligns across 10 bases. Germline V CDR1 and CDR2: SEHNR, FQNEAQ (reference sequence). The CDR3 is 17 residues long. Unmatched junction bases numbered 5, after V lost 0 bases and J lost 1 base. The CDR3 DNA sequence: TGTGCCAGCAGCTTAGCCGGGACAGGGGTTCGGAACACTGAAGCTTTCTTT. Its protein is CASSLAGTGVRNTEAFF.

V and J are TRBV5-8 and TRBJ2-1; D may be TRBD2 (7 bases). V lost 6 bases and J 4 bases, leaving 23 bases between the germline ends. The CDR3 is 17 amino acids. From germline, CDR1 is SGHTS and CDR2 YDEGEE. The CDR3 here is CASMPLGGRALYNEQFF. The CDR3 DNA reads TGTGCCAGCATGCCCTTAGGGGGGAGGGCCCTATACAATGAGCAGTTCTTC.

This sequence joins TRBV11-2 and TRBJ2-2, with D maybe TRBD2 (6 bases). Trimming took 3 bases from V and 8 from J, leaving 16 bases between them. Germline V CDR1 and CDR2: SGHAT, FQNNGV. The CDR3 contains 15 residues. Here the CDR3 reads CASSFGGRGTGELFF. The DNA of the CDR3 is TGTGCCAGCAGCTTTGGTGGCCGGGGGACGGGGGAGCTGTTTTTT.

On this clone: This CDR3 is also generated by other DNA sequences in the sample. In DNA, the CDR3 is TGTGCCAGCTCAGAGACTAGCGGGCTCTCCTACGAGCAGTACTTC. As protein: CASSETSGLSYEQYF. The V and J genes are TRBV18 and TRBJ2-7; 10 bases agree with TRBD2. CDR3 length: 15 amino acids. Germline CDR1 KGHSH, CDR2 LQKENI. After removal of 5 bases from V and 0 bases from J, the junction contained 4 bases not matched to a gene.

The rearrangement joins TRBV6-5 to TRBJ1-5; 7 bases align to TRBD1. Germline V lookup: CDR1 MNHEY, CDR2 SVGAGI. The CDR3 has 13 amino acids. V lost 6 bases, J lost 7 bases, and 6 bases stayed unmatched. CDR3 region: CASRQTGPQPQHF. The DNA of the CDR3 is TGTGCCAGCAGACAGACAGGGCCACAGCCCCAGCATTTT.

The V and J genes are TRBV6-1 and TRBJ2-7; 8 nucleotides align to TRBD1. The CDR3 is 14 residues long. CDR1 and CDR2 from the germline V gene are MNHNS and SASEGT. After removal of 4 bases from V and 2 bases from J, the junction contained 4 bases not matched to a gene. The CDR3 here is CASSAPDRAYEQYV. Written as DNA, the CDR3 is TGTGCCAGCAGTGCCCCGGACAGGGCCTACGAGCAGTACGTC.

The chain joins TRBV30 to TRBJ2-3; TRBD1 matches 9 bases. The CDR3 spans 14 residues. CDR1 and CDR2 from the germline V gene are GTSNPN and SVGIG (reference sequence). J lost 4 bases, V lost 3 bases, and 5 bases had no gene match. CDR3 in DNA: TGTGCCTGGAGAAGGACAGGGGCGGCAGATACGCAGTATTTT. As protein: CAWRRTGAADTQYF.

In DNA, the CDR3 is TGTGCCAGCAGCTTAGTAGCGGGGTCGGGCACTGAAGCTTTCTTT. This gives the protein CASSLVAGSGTEAFF. The V gene is TRBV7-8, the J gene TRBJ1-1, with D unclear. The CDR3 contains 15 residues. The V end was cut by 1 base, the J end by 4 bases, with 13 bases between. Germline V gene lookup returns CDR1 SGHVS and CDR2 FQNEAQ.

The V and J genes are TRBV6-1 and TRBJ2-4; the match to TRBD1 covers 11 bases. There are 15 residues in the CDR3. Germline lookup yields CDR1 MNHNS and CDR2 SASEGT. J lost 6 bases, V lost 5 bases, and 6 bases had no gene match. The CDR3 region is CASSQGGTGGNIQYF. CDR3 coding DNA: TGTGCCAGCAGTCAGGGGGGGACAGGGGGAAACATTCAGTACTTC.

This chain joins TRBV20-1 and TRBJ1-1; D is uncertain. The CDR3 contains 11 residues. The germline V gene encodes CDR1 DFQATT and CDR2 SNEGSKA (reference sequence). Trimming shortened V by 5 bases and J by 10 bases, and 14 bases separated the two germline ends. CDR3 region: CSAPGGGRAFF. The DNA of the CDR3 is TGCAGTGCTCCGGGCGGAGGGCGAGCTTTCTTT.

The rearrangement links TRBV6-1 to TRBJ1-5; possibly TRBD1 for D (6 bases). Looked up from germline, CDR1 is MNHNS and CDR2 is SASEGT. Trimming left V 3 bases short and J 3 bases short, with 15 bases between. The CDR3 consists of 16 residues. This CDR3 reads CASSDGQMANNQPQHF. The CDR3 DNA reads TGTGCCAGCAGTGACGGACAGATGGCTAACAATCAGCCCCAGCATTTT.

V and J are TRBV10-1 and TRBJ2-5; tentative D call: TRBD2 (5 bases). The J call may be in error: the DNA end matches TRBJ2-7 better. The germline gives CDR1 WNHNN, CDR2 SYGVQD (reference sequence). This CDR3 is built from 13 residues. CDR3 in DNA: TGCGCCAGCAGTCAACCGGGAACCTACGAGCAGTACTTC. The encoded protein is CASSQPGTYEQYF.

The rearrangement links TRBV6-5 to TRBJ1-6; D is unresolved. Germline CDR1 is MNHEY and CDR2 is SVGAGI. V lost 3 bases and J 5 bases, leaving 14 bases between the germline ends. This CDR3 contains 16 residues. CDR3 in amino acids: CASSYSLARNNSPLHF. CDR3 nucleotide sequence: TGTGCCAGCAGTTATTCTCTGGCCCGAAATAATTCACCCCTCCACTTT.